Shown below are 11 T cell receptor beta chains from a single sample sequenced in a study of T cells after yellow fever vaccination. TCRdb re-called the 5' RACE reads with MiXCR, one entry per CDR3 protein. The sample yields some 600,000 distinct CDR3 sequences, roughly a sixth seen once. Sequences were derived from PBMCs, sampled 4 to 6 days after the first yellow fever vaccination. The source is a young man who received the YFV17D yellow fever vaccine.

The V call is TRBV10-3, the J call TRBJ2-2, with a tentative D call TRBD1 (6 bases). Germline-derived CDR1 and CDR2 are ENHRY and SYGVKD. The V end was cut by 3 bases, the J end by 4 bases, with 12 bases between. The CDR3 contains 15 residues. CDR3 amino acids: CAISESGESTGELFF. CDR3 nucleotides: TGTGCCATCAGTGAATCAGGGGAATCCACCGGGGAGCTGTTTTTT.

There are a few counts of this clonotype. The chain links TRBV7-6 to TRBJ1-1; D is undetermined. The V gene lost 3 bases and the J gene lost 8 bases, with 10 bases spanning the gap. The CDR3 is made up of 12 amino acids. Germline CDR1 reads SGHVS; CDR2 reads FNYEAQ. CDR3 nucleotide sequence: TGTGCCAGCAGCTTGAACCAGGTAGAAGCTTTCTTT. This translates into CASSLNQVEAFF.

The chain is built from TRBV4-1 and TRBJ2-7; 8 bases fit TRBD1. The CDR3 sequence is 22 residues long. V was pared by 4 bases and J by 4 bases, with 30 bases of the junction left unmatched. Germline-derived CDR1 and CDR2 are MGHRA and YSYEKL. The DNA for the CDR3 is TGCGCCAGCAGCCCAGGGGGCACCCACTCATGGCCCTCGGTAGGAAGTCGGTACGAGCAGTACTTC. Amino acids: CASSPGGTHSWPSVGSRYEQYF.

This clonotype has more than one count but fewer than ten. The chain joins TRBV20-1 to TRBJ1-2; no clear D gene. The CDR3 has 13 residues. In germline, CDR1 is DFQATT, CDR2 SNEGSKA (reference sequence). V was pared by 3 bases and J by 3 bases, with 11 bases between. CDR3 sequence: CSARGPEDYGYTF. Written as DNA, the CDR3 is TGCAGTGCTAGGGGCCCTGAGGACTATGGCTACACCTTC.

The chain is built from TRBV20-1 and TRBJ1-2; D call uncertain. Germline CDR1 DFQATT, CDR2 SNEGSKA (reference sequence). This CDR3 has 14 residues. The germline V and J ends were trimmed by 2 bases and 3 bases, with 13 bases remaining between them. CDR3 sequence reads: CSARLASVDYGYTF. The DNA of the CDR3 is TGCAGTGCTAGACTGGCCTCGGTAGACTATGGCTACACCTTC.

This clonotype turned up a few times. V gene TRBV20-1 combines with J gene TRBJ1-1; D uncertain. The CDR3 consists of 13 residues. The germline V gene has CDR1 DFQATT and CDR2 SNEGSKA (reference sequence). Trimming took off 0 bases at V and 4 bases at J, with 9 bases between the two ends. The CDR3, as DNA: TGCAGTGCTAGAGATCCCAGAGGCACTGAAGCTTTCTTT. It codes for CSARDPRGTEAFF.

This clonotype was counted a few times. The chain links TRBV2 to TRBJ1-4; TRBD1 is a possible D gene (5 bases). Germline assignment: CDR1 SNHLY and CDR2 FYNNEI. Trimming took off 4 bases at V and 8 bases at J, with 14 bases between the two ends. CDR3 length equals 14 residues. The CDR3 reads CASSVGTRGEKLFF. Here the CDR3 DNA reads TGTGCCAGCAGTGTGGGAACTCGGGGGGAAAAACTGTTTTTT. The variable domain in full, completed from reference TRBV2 and TRBJ1-4, reads EPEVTQTPSHQVTQMGQEVILRCVPISNHLYFYWYRQILGQKVEFLVSFYNNEISEKSEIFDDQFSVERPDGSNFTLKIRSTKLEDSAMYFCASSVGTRGEKLFFGSGTQLSVL.

The CDR3, as DNA: TGTGCCAGCAGTTCTCCGGGATTGGACTATGGCTACACCTTC. It translates to CASSSPGLDYGYTF. The chain joins TRBV28 to TRBJ1-2, with D unresolved. The CDR3 covers 14 residues. The V gene's germline CDR1 is MDHEN and CDR2 SYDVKM. V shed 4 bases and J shed 3 bases, with 12 bases lying between them.

The chain links TRBV6-1 to TRBJ1-6; no clear D. V was pared by 6 bases and J by 5 bases, with 20 bases between. Germline CDR1 reads MNHNS; CDR2 reads SASEGT. This CDR3 spans 17 amino acids. Here the CDR3 reads CASSPWGGFSDNSPLHF. Here the CDR3 DNA reads TGTGCCAGCAGCCCCTGGGGAGGGTTTAGCGATAATTCACCCCTCCACTTT.

The chain links TRBV5-4 to TRBJ2-7, with TRBD2 identical over 14 bases. Per germline, CDR1 SGHNT and CDR2 YYREEE (reference sequence). Unmatched junction bases numbered 13, after V lost 2 bases and J lost 6 bases. The length of the CDR3 is 18 residues. In nucleotides, the CDR3 is TGTGCCAGCAGCTTCCCGGGACTAGCGGGGGCCTCAGGGACCGAGCAGTACTTC. Its translation: CASSFPGLAGASGTEQYF.

The chain links TRBV3-1 to TRBJ2-3; TRBD2 matches 12 bases. The germline CDR1 and CDR2 sequences are LGHDT and YNNKEL (reference sequence). The CDR3 is 14 residues long. The junction had 2 bases not matched to a gene; V was cut back by 10 bases and J by 0 bases. CDR3 sequence reads: CATGTSGSTDTQYF. DNA for the CDR3: TGTGCCACAGGGACTAGCGGGAGCACAGATACGCAGTATTTT.